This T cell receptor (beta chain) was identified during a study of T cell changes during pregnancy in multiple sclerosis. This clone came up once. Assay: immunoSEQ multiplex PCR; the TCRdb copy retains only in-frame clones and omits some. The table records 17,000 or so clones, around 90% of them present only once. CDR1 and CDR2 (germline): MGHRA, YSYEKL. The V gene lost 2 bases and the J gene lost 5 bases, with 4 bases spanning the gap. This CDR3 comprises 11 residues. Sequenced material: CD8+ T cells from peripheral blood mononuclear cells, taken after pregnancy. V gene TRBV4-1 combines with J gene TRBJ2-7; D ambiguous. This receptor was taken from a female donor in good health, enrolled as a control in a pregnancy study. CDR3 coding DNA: TGCGCCAGCAGCCAACGGGACGAGCAGTACTTC. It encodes CASSQRDEQYF.